The entry that follows covers one T cell receptor beta chain sequence. Its matching antigen is unknown. The data derive from a study of OX40 agonist ivuxolimab in advanced cancers. About the research overall: The mean age was approximately 60 years, ranging from roughly 23 to 80, with less than 90% of participants male. Study results and caveats: At 0.1 to 3.0 mg/kg, clonal expansion of CD4+ and CD8+ blood T cells had occurred by week 6. In CD8+ T cells, expanded clones were on average more numerous than in CD4+. Clonal expansion among partial responders at 0.1-3.0 mg/kg ranked near the lowest.

Measured with immunoSEQ multiplex PCR; TCRdb has only the in-frame clones, and not every one. The data contain about 100,000 clones, 70% to 90% of them singletons. Germline lookup yields CDR1 KGHSH and CDR2 LQKENI. Trimming removed 3 bases from V and 1 base from J; junction bases left unmatched: 5. This CDR3 spans 16 amino acids. This receptor was obtained from an adult with an advanced solid tumor such as melanoma, head and neck, liver or kidney cancer. V gene TRBV18 combines with J gene TRBJ2-3, with 9 bases identical to TRBD2. The specimen was CD4+ or CD8+ T cells sorted from blood, collected in a trial of the OX40 agonist ivuxolimab. CDR3 in DNA: TGTGCCAGCTCACCTCAAGCGGGGGGTGGCACAGATACGCAGTATTTT. It specifies CASSPQAGGGTDTQYF.